This T cell receptor beta chain came from a study of cytomegalovirus exposure and HLA in healthy donors. The CDR3 length is 13 residues. Germline assignment: CDR1 LNHDA and CDR2 SQIVND (reference sequence). V shed 5 bases and J shed 2 bases, with 10 bases lying between them. The PCR made use of 60 Vbeta and 13 Jbeta primers. Generated by immunoSEQ multiplex PCR, the TCRdb table keeps only in-frame clones and is missing some. The sample has 150,000 or so clones, about 79% seen once. The chain is built from TRBV19 and TRBJ2-7; D is ambiguous. This clonotype was sampled from a female donor in good health and CMV-seronegative. Sequenced input: PBMCs. The CDR3 DNA reads TGTGCCAGTAGTTATCGCGCCGCCTACGAGCAGTACTTC. It specifies CASSYRAAYEQYF. Full variable domain (missing parts from reference TRBV19 and TRBJ2-7): DGGITQSPKYLFRKEGQNVTLSCEQNLNHDAMYWYRQDPGQGLRLIYYSQIVNDFQKGDIAEGYSVSREKKESFPLTVTSAQKNPTAFYLCASSYRAAYEQYFGPGTRLTVT.